Given below is one T cell receptor beta chain in context. The sample is drawn from a study of blood T cell repertoires in COVID-19. At the level of the study: Samples of COVID-19 (acute and convalescent) were obtained from the United States, Italy and Spain. Sample material is recorded as cDNA or gDNA derived from T cells, B-cell-depleted T cells, or PBMCs.

The CDR3 length is 15 residues. V was cut by 0 bases and J by 1 base, with 10 bases left in between. Germline CDR1 reads SGDLS; CDR2 reads YYNGEE. Produced via immunoSEQ multiplex PCR; TCRdb's table is partial and in-frame only. Counted here are around 160,000 clones, around four fifths occurring once; the ten biggest clones make up about a tenth. The sample comprised peripheral blood. This TCR was sampled from a human donor in a cohort sampled during active COVID-19. The rearrangement joins TRBV9 to TRBJ2-5, with D perhaps TRBD1 (5 bases). CDR3 bases: TGTGCCAGCAGCGTAGTCGACAGCCTCCAAGAGACCCAGTACTTC. Translating it yields CASSVVDSLQETQYF.